This TCR beta chain is drawn from a study of blood T cell repertoires in COVID-19. This clone has more than one count but fewer than ten. The V gene lost 4 bases and the J gene lost 6 bases, with 16 bases spanning the gap. CDR1 and CDR2 (germline): SGHTA, FQGNSA. The CDR3 has 15 residues. Profiling relied on immunoSEQ multiplex PCR, and the TCRdb table lists in-frame clones only, not all of them. The sample holds about 140,000 clones, around 89% seen once. The V gene is TRBV7-2, the J gene TRBJ1-5; possible D gene TRBD1, 5 bases. The sequence came from a woman older than 75 with acute or convalescent COVID-19. The sample consisted of peripheral blood. The CDR3 sequence: CASSWRGESGQPQHF. The CDR3 nucleotides read TGTGCCAGCAGCTGGCGGGGGGAGTCAGGTCAGCCCCAGCATTTT. Full variable domain (outside the CDR3, taken from reference TRBV7-2 and TRBJ1-5): GAGVSQSPSNKVTEKGKDVELRCDPISGHTALYWYRQSLGQGLEFLIYFQGNSAPDKSGLPSDRFSAERTGGSVSTLTIQRTQQEDSAVYLCASSWRGESGQPQHFGDGTRLSIL.